The sequence of this TCR beta chain was determined in a study of blood T cell repertoires in COVID-19. Trimming shortened V by 7 bases and J by 0 bases, and 16 bases separated the two germline ends. CDR3 length equals 16 residues. Germline lookup yields CDR1 LGHDT and CDR2 YNNKEL (reference sequence). Method: immunoSEQ multiplex PCR; TCRdb's copy keeps in-frame clones and lacks some. The sample gives around 300,000 clones, roughly 85% of which show up once; approximately 12% is in the top ten. The rearrangement uses TRBV3-1 (or the pseudogene TRBV3-2) and TRBJ1-3; D is uncertain. The sequence was obtained from a human donor in a cohort sampled during active COVID-19. Sequenced input: peripheral blood. The CDR3, as DNA: TGTGCCAGCAATACAATGACCTCAGGCTCTGGAAACACCATATATTTT. Residues: CASNTMTSGSGNTIYF.